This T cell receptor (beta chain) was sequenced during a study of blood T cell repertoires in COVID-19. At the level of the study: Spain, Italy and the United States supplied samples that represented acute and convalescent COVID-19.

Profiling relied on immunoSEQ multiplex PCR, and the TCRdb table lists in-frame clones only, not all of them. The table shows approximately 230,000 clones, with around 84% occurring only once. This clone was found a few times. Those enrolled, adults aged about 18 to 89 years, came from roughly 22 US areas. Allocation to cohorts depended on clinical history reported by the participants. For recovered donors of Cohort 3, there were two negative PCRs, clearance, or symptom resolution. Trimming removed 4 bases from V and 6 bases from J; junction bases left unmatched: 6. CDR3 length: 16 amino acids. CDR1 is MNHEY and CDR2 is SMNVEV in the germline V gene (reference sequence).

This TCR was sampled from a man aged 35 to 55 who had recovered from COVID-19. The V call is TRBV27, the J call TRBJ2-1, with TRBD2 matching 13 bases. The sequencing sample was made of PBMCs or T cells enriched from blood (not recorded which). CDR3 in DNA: TGTGCCAGCAGTTCGGGACTAGCGGGATGGGGCAATGAGCAGTTCTTC. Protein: CASSSGLAGWGNEQFF.